The clone carrying this TCR beta chain was counted ten times or more. TCRdb recomputed clones from the PCR reads via MiXCR. The table lists about 30,000 clones, more than 10% of them singletons. Patients were all untreated before their thyroid surgery. The V gene lost 4 bases and the J gene lost 4 bases, with 12 bases spanning the gap. CDR1 and CDR2 (germline): SGHKS, YYEKEE (reference sequence). This CDR3 has 14 amino acids. These data belong to a study of metastatic and nonmetastatic thyroid tumors. This rearrangement joins TRBV5-5 to TRBJ2-1, with D uncertain. The sequencing input was blood. This receptor was obtained from a female donor with papillary thyroid cancer or a benign thyroid nodule (not recorded which). Some clones in this sample may be carry-over from other donors' samples. For the CDR3, the DNA is TGTGCCAGCAGCCCGGAAGGAACTTACAATGAGCAGTTCTTC. It yields the protein CASSPEGTYNEQFF.